The present entry profiles one T cell receptor (beta chain) with its context. Its antigen is still unknown. Original processing notes: ImmunoSEQ output lacked quality scores and full-length reads, limiting matched filtering. TCRdb keeps only in-frame clones here, not all; method: immunoSEQ multiplex PCR. Clone size and V and J calls were adopted from that table, with D and trimming inferred from the DNA. The profile shows 2 million to 2.5 million clones, 85% to 95% of them singletons. This sample is drawn from a study of shared clonotypes between healthy human individuals. Participating donors were healthy, HIV-negative adults free of recent acute infections or vaccinations. Regarding the study as a whole: Rarefaction indicated that sorted-subset sequencing remained incomplete although depth was large. A handful of donors had around 5.5% of their naive CD4 clonotypes in common.

CDR1 is KGHSH, CDR2 LQKENI, per germline. V was cut by 4 bases and J by 0 bases, with 13 bases left in between. The CDR3 runs 16 residues. The clonotype comes from a man aged 18 to 29 in good health. Some clones in this sample may be carry-over from other donors' samples. The chain links TRBV18 to TRBJ1-3, with D unclear. Source material: naive CD4+ T cells from PBMCs. Indicated subset: CD45RA+ positively selected. CDR3 sequence: CASSLGGSPSGNTIYF. The CDR3 region has the DNA TGTGCCAGCTCACTAGGTGGATCGCCCTCTGGAAACACCATATATTTT.